This passage covers 17 T cell receptor beta chains from one sample sequenced in a study of response to subunit inactivated influenza vaccine. From the RT-PCR reads, TCRdb called clonotypes with MiXCR, one entry per CDR3 protein. The sample holds some 500,000 distinct CDR3 sequences; roughly 27% are singletons and the top ten take less than 2.5%. The sample here was CD4+ T cells sorted from PBMCs, taken 4 to 6 days after vaccination. The receptors stem from a man aged 50-59 years who received an inactivated influenza vaccine.

This chain links TRBV4-3 with TRBJ2-5; the D gene is possibly TRBD1 (5 bases). Trimming removed 1 base from V and 0 bases from J, with 6 bases in between. CDR1 and CDR2 from the germline V gene are LGHNA and YSLEER. This CDR3 comprises 14 residues. As DNA, the CDR3 is TGCGCCAGCAGCCAAGCAGGGAACCAAGAGACCCAGTACTTC. It specifies CASSQAGNQETQYF.

This clonotype was found a few times. The rearrangement uses TRBV5-1 and TRBJ1-1, with 7 nucleotides matching TRBD1. In germline, CDR1 is SGHRS, CDR2 YFSETQ. The CDR3 loop spans 15 amino acids. The J segment lost 5 bases and the V segment lost 4 bases, leaving 11 bases of the junction unmatched. The CDR3 nucleotides are TGCGCCAGCAGCGAGACGACAGGGAGGACAACTGAAGCTTTCTTT. The encoded protein is CASSETTGRTTEAFF.

This clonotype appeared a few times. CDR3 bases: TGCAGTGCTAGCTCCCGGACAGGGCGGAACTACGAGCAGTACTTC. Protein product: CSASSRTGRNYEQYF. This chain connects TRBV20-1 to TRBJ2-7; 8 bases line up with TRBD1. V was pared by 3 bases and J by 3 bases, with 10 bases of the junction left unmatched. This CDR3 is 15 amino acids long. The germline V gene encodes CDR1 DFQATT and CDR2 SNEGSKA (reference sequence).

V is TRBV11-2 and J is TRBJ2-1; D unclear. This CDR3 is built from 15 residues. Germline CDR1 SGHAT, CDR2 FQNNGV. Between the trimmed V and J ends, which lost 3 bases and 3 bases, there was a span of 12 bases. CDR3 amino acids: CASSFGYVGYNEQFF. For the CDR3, the DNA is TGTGCCAGCAGCTTCGGGTATGTAGGCTACAATGAGCAGTTCTTC.

The J gene is TRBJ2-7, the V gene TRBV7-9; D not certain. CDR1 is SEHNR, CDR2 FQNEAQ, per germline (reference sequence). Trimming cost V 5 bases and J 5 bases, with 13 bases left between them. CDR3 length equals 13 residues. The CDR3 region has the DNA TGTGCCAGCAGCCCTGGGAACCTAAACGAGCAGTACTTC. Translating it yields CASSPGNLNEQYF. Variable domain in full (rest from reference TRBV7-9 and TRBJ2-7): DTGVSQNPRHKITKRGQNVTFRCDPISEHNRLYWYRQTLGQGPEFLTYFQNEAQLEKSRLLSDRFSAERPKGSFSTLEIQRTEQGDSAMYLCASSPGNLNEQYFGPGTRLTVT.

V and J are TRBV14 and TRBJ2-5; D uncertain. V shed 0 bases and J shed 6 bases, with 5 bases lying between them. This CDR3 contains 12 residues. Germline V gene lookup returns CDR1 SGHDN and CDR2 FVKESK. The DNA for the CDR3 is TGTGCCAGCAGCCAAGAATGGAAGACCCAGTACTTC. Protein: CASSQEWKTQYF.

This chain connects TRBV20-1 to TRBJ2-1; 11 nucleotides line up with TRBD2. CDR1 and CDR2 (germline): DFQATT, SNEGSKA (reference sequence). V trimming: 3 bases; J trimming: 7 bases; junction bases outside the gene matches: 8. The CDR3 covers 15 residues. The CDR3 loop is CSARTQLAGDNEQFF. The DNA for the CDR3 is TGCAGTGCTAGGACCCAACTAGCGGGAGATAATGAGCAGTTCTTC.

The gene calls are TRBV7-8 and TRBJ2-1; 9 nucleotides match TRBD1. Trimming removed 2 bases from V and 7 bases from J; junction bases left unmatched: 6. The CDR3 is 15 residues long. CDR1 is SGHVS and CDR2 is FQNEAQ in the germline V gene. CDR3 nucleotides: TGTGCCAGCAGCTTAACAGGGGGCGCAAGGAATGAGCAGTTCTTC. This gives the protein CASSLTGGARNEQFF.

This rearrangement joins TRBV6-1 to TRBJ2-2; 10 nucleotides match TRBD2. Germline-derived CDR1 and CDR2 are MNHNS and SASEGT. The CDR3 contains 14 residues. J lost 7 bases, V lost 6 bases, and 5 bases had no gene match. CDR3 nucleotide sequence: TGTGCCAGCAGCAGACTAGCGGGTAACGGGGAGCTGTTTTTT. Its protein product is CASSRLAGNGELFF.

This clonotype was counted a few times. The V gene is TRBV12-3 or TRBV12-4, the J gene TRBJ2-2; 8 bases are a match to TRBD1. After removal of 5 bases from V and 7 bases from J, the junction contained 9 bases not matched to a gene. This CDR3 region has 15 residues. The CDR3 sequence: CASSLGQGGSGELFF. CDR3 bases: TGTGCCAGCAGTCTCGGACAGGGTGGTAGCGGGGAGCTGTTTTTT.

The chain carries TRBV7-3 and TRBJ2-5; D perhaps matches TRBD1 (5 bases). V lost 5 bases to trimming and J lost 7 bases, with 17 bases between them. The CDR3 is 14 residues long. Germline CDR1 SGHTA, CDR2 FQGTGA. The CDR3 DNA sequence: TGTGCCAGCAGCGTTTATCAGGGTTCTGGGACCCAGTACTTC. It translates to CASSVYQGSGTQYF.

This chain joins TRBV12-3 or TRBV12-4 and TRBJ2-2; D unresolved. This CDR3 is built from 14 residues. V lost 6 bases and J 5 bases, leaving 13 bases between the germline ends. CDR3 protein: CASRRVLQTGELFF. CDR3 coding DNA: TGTGCCAGCAGACGGGTCCTGCAGACCGGGGAGCTGTTTTTT.

This clonotype was observed a handful of times. The CDR3 sequence: CASSPGRVYGYTF. In DNA, the CDR3 is TGTGCCAGCAGCCCCGGGAGGGTCTATGGCTACACCTTC. The chain is built from TRBV7-2 and TRBJ1-2, with no clear D. CDR3 length: 13 amino acids. Germline V gene lookup returns CDR1 SGHTA and CDR2 FQGNSA. Trimming left V 5 bases short and J 4 bases short, with 11 bases between.

The chain combines TRBV4-3 with TRBJ2-1, with D uncertain. This CDR3 is 13 amino acids long. V lost 1 base to trimming and J lost 8 bases, with 9 bases between them. CDR1 and CDR2 (germline): LGHNA, YSLEER. CDR3 protein: CASSQGLVDEQFF. CDR3 nucleotides: TGCGCCAGCAGCCAAGGGCTGGTTGATGAGCAGTTCTTC.

The rearrangement links TRBV20-1 to TRBJ1-1; D is ambiguous. CDR1 is DFQATT and CDR2 is SNEGSKA in the germline V gene (reference sequence). The CDR3 has 13 amino acids. Trimming left V 0 bases short and J 1 base short, with 6 bases between. In DNA form, the CDR3 reads TGCAGTGCTAGAGAAGGATGGAACACTGAAGCTTTCTTT. Its protein is CSAREGWNTEAFF.

The sample holds a few counts of this clonotype. J is TRBJ2-5 and V is TRBV20-1; D is uncertain. The V end was cut by 3 bases, the J end by 4 bases, with 9 bases between. CDR1 is DFQATT, CDR2 SNEGSKA, per germline (reference sequence). This CDR3 is built from 12 residues. Written as DNA, the CDR3 is TGCAGTGCTAGCCCCAACGGAGAGACCCAGTACTTC. It yields the protein CSASPNGETQYF.

The chain couples TRBV5-1 to TRBJ1-6; D is unclear. Trimming left V 4 bases short and J 0 bases short, with 5 bases between. Per germline, CDR1 SGHRS and CDR2 YFSETQ. The CDR3 runs 14 residues. The CDR3 region has the DNA TGCGCCAGCAGCCGAAGCTCCTATAATTCACCCCTCCACTTT. It codes for CASSRSSYNSPLHF.